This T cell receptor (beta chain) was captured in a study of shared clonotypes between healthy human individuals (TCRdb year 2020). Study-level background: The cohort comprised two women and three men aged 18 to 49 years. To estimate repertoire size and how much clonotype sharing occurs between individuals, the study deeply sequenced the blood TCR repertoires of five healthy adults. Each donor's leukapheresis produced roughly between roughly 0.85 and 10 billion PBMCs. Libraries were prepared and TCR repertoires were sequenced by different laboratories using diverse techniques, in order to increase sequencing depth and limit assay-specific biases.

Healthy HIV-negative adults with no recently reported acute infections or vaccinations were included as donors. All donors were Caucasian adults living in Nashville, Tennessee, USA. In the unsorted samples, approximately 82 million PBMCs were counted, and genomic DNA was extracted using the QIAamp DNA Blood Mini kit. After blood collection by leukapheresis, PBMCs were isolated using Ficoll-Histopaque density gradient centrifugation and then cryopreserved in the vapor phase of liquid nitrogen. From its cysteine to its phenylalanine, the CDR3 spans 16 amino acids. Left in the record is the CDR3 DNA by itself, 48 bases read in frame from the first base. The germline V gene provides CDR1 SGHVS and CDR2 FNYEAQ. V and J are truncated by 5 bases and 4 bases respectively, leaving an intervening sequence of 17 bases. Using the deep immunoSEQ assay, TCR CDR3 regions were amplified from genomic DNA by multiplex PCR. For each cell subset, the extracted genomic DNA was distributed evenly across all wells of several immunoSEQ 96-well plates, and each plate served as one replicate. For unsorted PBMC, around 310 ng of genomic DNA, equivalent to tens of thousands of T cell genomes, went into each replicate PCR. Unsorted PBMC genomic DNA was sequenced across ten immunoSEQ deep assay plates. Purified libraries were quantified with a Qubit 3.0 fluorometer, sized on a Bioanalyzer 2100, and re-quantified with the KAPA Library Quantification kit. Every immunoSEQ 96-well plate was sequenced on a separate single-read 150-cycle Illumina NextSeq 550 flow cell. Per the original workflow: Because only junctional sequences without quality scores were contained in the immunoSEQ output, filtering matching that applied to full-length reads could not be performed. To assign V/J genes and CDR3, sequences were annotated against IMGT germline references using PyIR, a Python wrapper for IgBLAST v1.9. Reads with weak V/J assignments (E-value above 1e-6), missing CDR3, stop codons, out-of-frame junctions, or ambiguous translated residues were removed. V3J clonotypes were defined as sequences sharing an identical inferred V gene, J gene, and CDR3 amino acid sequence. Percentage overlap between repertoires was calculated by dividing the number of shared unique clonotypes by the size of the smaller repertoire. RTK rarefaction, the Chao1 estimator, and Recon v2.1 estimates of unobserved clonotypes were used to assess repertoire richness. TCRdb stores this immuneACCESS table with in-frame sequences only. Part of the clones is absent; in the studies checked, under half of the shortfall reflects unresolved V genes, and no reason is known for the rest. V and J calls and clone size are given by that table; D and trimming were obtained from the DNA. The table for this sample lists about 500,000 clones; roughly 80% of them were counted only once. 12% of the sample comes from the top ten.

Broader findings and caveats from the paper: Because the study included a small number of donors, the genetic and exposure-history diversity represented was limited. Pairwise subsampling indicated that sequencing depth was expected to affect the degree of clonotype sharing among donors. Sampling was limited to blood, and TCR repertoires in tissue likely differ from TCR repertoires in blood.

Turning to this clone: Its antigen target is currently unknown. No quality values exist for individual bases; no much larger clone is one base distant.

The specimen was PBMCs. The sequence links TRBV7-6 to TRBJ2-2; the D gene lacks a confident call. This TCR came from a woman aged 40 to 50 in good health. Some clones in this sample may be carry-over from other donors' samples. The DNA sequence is TGTGCCAGCAGCCCTACACCCCTCCGGAGCACCGGGGAGCTGTTTTTT. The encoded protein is CASSPTPLRSTGELFF.